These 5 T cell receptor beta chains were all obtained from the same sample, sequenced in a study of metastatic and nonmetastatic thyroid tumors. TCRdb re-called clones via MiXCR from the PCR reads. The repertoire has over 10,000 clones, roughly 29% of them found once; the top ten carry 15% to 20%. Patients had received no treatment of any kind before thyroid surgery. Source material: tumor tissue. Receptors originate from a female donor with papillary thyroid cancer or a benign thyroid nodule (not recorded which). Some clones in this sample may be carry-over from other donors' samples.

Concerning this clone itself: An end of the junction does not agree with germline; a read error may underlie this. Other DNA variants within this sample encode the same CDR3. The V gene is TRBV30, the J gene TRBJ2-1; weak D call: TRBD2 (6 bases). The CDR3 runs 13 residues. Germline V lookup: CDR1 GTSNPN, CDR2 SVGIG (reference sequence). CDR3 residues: CAWSLSGVDEQLF. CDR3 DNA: TGTGCCTGGAGTCTGTCGGGGGTCGATGAGCAGCTATTC.

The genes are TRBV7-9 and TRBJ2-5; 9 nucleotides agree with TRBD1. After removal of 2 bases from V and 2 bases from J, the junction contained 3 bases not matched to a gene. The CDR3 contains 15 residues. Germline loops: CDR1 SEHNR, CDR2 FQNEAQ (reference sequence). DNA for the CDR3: TGTGCCAGCAGCTTACCCGACAGGGGGCAAGAGACCCAGTACTTC. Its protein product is CASSLPDRGQETQYF.

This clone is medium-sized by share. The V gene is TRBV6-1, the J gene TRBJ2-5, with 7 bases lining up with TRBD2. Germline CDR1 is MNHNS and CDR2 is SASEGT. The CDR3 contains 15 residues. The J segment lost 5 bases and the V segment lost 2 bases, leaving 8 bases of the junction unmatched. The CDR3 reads CASSELAGDSETQYF. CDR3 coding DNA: TGTGCCAGCAGTGAACTGGCGGGAGATAGTGAGACCCAGTACTTC.

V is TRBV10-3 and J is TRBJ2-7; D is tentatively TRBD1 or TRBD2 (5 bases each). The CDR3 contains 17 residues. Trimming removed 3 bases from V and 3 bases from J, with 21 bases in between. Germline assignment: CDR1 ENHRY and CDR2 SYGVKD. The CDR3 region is CAISDHNWGKVIYEQYF. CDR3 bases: TGTGCCATCAGTGACCACAATTGGGGGAAGGTTATCTACGAGCAGTACTTC.

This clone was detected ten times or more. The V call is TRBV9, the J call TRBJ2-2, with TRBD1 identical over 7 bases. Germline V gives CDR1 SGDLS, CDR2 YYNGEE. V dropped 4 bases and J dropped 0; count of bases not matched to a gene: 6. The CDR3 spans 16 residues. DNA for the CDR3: TGTGCCAGCAGCCTCTATGGGACAGCGAACACCGGGGAGCTGTTTTTT. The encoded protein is CASSLYGTANTGELFF.